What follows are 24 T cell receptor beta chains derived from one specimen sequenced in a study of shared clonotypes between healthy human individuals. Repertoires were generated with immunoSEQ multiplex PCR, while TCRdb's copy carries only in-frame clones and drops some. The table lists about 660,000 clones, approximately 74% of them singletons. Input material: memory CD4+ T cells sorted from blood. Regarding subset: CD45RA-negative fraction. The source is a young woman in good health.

The DNA for the CDR3 is TGTGCCAGCAGCTTCGGGGCCCTGTCCTACGAGCAGTACTTC. Amino acid sequence: CASSFGALSYEQYF. The V and J genes are TRBV7-9 and TRBJ2-7; D may match TRBD1 or TRBD2 (5 bases each). The CDR3 is 14 amino acids. Germline V CDR1 and CDR2: SEHNR, FQNEAQ (reference sequence). Trimming stripped 3 bases from V and 1 base from J, with 10 bases between.

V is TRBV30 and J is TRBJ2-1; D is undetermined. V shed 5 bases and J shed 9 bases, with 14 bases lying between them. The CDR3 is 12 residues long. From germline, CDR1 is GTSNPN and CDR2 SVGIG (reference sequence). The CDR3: CAWGELVGEQFF. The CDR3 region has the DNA TGTGCCTGGGGTGAGTTGGTGGGTGAGCAGTTCTTC.

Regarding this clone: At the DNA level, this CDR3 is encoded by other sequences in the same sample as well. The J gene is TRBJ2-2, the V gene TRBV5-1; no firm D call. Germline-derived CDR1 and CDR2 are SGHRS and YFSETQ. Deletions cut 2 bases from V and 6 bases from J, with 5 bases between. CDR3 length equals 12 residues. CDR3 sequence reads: CASSLLPGELFF. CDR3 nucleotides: TGCGCCAGCAGCTTACTCCCCGGGGAGCTGTTTTTT.

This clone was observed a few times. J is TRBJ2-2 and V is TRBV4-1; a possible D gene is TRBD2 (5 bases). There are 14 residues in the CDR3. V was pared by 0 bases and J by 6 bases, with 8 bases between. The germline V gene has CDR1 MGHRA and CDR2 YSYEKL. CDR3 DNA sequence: TGCGCCAGCAGCCAAGATTTACTAGCCGGGGAGCTGTTTTTT. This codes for CASSQDLLAGELFF.

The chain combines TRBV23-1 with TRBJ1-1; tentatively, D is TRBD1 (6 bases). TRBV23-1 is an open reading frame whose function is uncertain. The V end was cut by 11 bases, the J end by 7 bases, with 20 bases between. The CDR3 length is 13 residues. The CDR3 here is CAQGTYQGFEAFF. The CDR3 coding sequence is TGCGCCCAGGGGACGTACCAGGGGTTTGAAGCTTTCTTT.

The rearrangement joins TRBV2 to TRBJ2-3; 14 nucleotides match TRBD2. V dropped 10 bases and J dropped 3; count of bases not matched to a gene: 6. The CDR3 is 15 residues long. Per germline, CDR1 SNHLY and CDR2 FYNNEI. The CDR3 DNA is TGTGCCATCAGAGGGACTAGCGGGAGAACAGATACGCAGTATTTT. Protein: CAIRGTSGRTDTQYF. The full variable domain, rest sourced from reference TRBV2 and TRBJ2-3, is EPEVTQTPSHQVTQMGQEVILRCVPISNHLYFYWYRQILGQKVEFLVSFYNNEISEKSEIFDDQFSVERPDGSNFTLKIRSTKLEDSAMYFCAIRGTSGRTDTQYFGPGTRLTVL.

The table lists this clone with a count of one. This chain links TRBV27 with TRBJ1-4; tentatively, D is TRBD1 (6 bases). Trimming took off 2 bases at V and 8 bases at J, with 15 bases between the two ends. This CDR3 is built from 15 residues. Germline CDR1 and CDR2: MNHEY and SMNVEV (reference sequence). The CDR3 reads CASSLKGGVREKLFF. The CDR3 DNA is TGTGCCAGCAGTTTAAAGGGGGGAGTCAGGGAAAAACTGTTTTTT.

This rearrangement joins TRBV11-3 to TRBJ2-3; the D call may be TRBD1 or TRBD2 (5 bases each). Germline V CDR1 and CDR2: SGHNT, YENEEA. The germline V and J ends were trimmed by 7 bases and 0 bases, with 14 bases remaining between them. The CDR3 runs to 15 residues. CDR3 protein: CASTLTWGSTDTQYF. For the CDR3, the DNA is TGTGCCAGCACCCTCACGTGGGGGAGCACAGATACGCAGTATTTT.

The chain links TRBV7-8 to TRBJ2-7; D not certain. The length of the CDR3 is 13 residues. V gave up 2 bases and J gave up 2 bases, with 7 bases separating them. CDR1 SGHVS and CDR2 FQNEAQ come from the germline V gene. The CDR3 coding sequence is TGTGCCAGCAGCTTATGGGTAACCTACGAGCAGTACTTC. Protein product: CASSLWVTYEQYF.

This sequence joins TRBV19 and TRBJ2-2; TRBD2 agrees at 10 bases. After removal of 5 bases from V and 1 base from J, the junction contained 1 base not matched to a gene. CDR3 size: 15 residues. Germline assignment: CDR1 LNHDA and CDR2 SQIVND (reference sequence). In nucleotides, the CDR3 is TGTGCCAGTAGTCGGACTAGCGGGAACACCGGGGAGCTGTTTTTT. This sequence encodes CASSRTSGNTGELFF.

CDR3 DNA: TGTGCCATCAGGGATGGGACAGGGGCCTACGAGCAGTACTTC. Its protein product is CAIRDGTGAYEQYF. The rearrangement joins TRBV10-3 to TRBJ2-7, with 10 nucleotides matching TRBD1. The CDR3 has 14 amino acids. Looked up from germline, CDR1 is ENHRY and CDR2 is SYGVKD. The ends lost 6 bases at V and 2 bases at J; junction bases unmatched: 4.

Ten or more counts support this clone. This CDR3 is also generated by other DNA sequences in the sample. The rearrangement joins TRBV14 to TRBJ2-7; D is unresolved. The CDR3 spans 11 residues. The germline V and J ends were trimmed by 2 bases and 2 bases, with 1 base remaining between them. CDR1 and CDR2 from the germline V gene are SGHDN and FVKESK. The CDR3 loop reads CASSQTYEQYF. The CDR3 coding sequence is TGTGCCAGCAGCCAAACCTACGAGCAGTACTTC.

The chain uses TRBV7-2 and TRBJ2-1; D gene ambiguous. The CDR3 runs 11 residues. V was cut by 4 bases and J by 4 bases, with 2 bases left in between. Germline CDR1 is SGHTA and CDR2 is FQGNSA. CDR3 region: CASSWYNEQFF. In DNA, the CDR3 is TGTGCCAGCAGCTGGTACAATGAGCAGTTCTTC.

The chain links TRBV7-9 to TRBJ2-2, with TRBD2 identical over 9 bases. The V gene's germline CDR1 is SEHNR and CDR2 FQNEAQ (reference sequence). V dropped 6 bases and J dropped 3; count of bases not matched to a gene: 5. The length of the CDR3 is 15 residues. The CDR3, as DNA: TGTGCCAGCAGTCTAGCGGGAAGGGACACCGGGGAGCTGTTTTTT. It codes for CASSLAGRDTGELFF. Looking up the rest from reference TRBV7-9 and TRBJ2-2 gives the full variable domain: DTGVSQNPRHKITKRGQNVTFRCDPISEHNRLYWYRQTLGQGPEFLTYFQNEAQLEKSRLLSDRFSAERPKGSFSTLEIQRTEQGDSAMYLCASSLAGRDTGELFFGEGSRLTVL.

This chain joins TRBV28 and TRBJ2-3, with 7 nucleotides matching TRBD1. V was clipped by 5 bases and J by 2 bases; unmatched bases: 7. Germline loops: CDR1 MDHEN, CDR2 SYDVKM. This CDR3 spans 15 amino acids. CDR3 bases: TGTGCCAGCAGTGGGGGACAGAAACCCACAGATACGCAGTATTTT. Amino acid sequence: CASSGGQKPTDTQYF.

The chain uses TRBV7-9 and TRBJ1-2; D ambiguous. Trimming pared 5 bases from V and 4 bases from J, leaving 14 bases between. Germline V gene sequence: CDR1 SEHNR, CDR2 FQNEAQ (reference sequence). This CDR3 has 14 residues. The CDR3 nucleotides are TGTGCCAGCAGCCACACCCCGGCAAGCTATGGCTACACCTTC. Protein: CASSHTPASYGYTF.

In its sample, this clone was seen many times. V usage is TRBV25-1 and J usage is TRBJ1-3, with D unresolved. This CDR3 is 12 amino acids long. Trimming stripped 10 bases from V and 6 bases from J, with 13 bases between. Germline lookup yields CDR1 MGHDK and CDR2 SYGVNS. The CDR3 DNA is TGTGCCATTTCACGGACGGTAAACACCATATATTTT. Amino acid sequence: CAISRTVNTIYF. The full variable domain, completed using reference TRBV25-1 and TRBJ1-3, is EADIYQTPRYLVIGTGKKITLECSQTMGHDKMYWYQQDPGMELHLIHYSYGVNSTEKGDLSSESTVSRIRTEHFPLTLESARPSHTSQYLCAISRTVNTIYFGEGSWLTVV.

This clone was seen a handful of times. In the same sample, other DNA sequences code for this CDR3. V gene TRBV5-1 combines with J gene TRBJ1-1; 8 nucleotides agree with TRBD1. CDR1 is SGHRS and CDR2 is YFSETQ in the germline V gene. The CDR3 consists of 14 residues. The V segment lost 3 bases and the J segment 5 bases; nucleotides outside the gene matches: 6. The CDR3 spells CASSWGQEGTEAFF. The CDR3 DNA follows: TGCGCCAGCAGCTGGGGACAGGAGGGGACTGAAGCTTTCTTT.

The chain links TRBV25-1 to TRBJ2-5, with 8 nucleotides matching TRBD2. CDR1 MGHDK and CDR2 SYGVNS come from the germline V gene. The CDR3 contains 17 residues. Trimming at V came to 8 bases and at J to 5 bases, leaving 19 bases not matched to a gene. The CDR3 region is CASESSVSSGTAETQYF. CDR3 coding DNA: TGTGCCAGCGAATCCTCGGTTAGTAGCGGGACGGCTGAGACCCAGTACTTC.

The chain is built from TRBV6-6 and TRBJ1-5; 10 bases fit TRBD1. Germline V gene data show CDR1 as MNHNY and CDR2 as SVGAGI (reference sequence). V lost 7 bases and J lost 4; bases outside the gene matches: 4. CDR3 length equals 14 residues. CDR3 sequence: CASNLGQGNQPQHF. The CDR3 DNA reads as TGTGCCAGCAACTTGGGACAGGGGAATCAGCCCCAGCATTTT.

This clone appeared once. CDR3 DNA sequence: TGTGCCAGCAGTTTATCTCCAGGGGGGGCTCGGCAGGAAAAACTGTTTTTT. Translated: CASSLSPGGARQEKLFF. The chain recombines TRBV27 with TRBJ1-4; 7 nucleotides align to TRBD1. V shed 0 bases and J 8 bases; nucleotides not matched to a gene: 12. The CDR3 is made up of 17 amino acids. Germline-derived CDR1 and CDR2 are MNHEY and SMNVEV (reference sequence).

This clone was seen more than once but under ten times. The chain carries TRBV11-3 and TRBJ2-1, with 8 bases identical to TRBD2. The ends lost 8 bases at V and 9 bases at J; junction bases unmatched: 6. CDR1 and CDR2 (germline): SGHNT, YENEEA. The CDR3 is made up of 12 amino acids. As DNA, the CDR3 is TGTGCCAGCGGGCGGGAGGAGGGTGAGCAGTTCTTC. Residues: CASGREEGEQFF.

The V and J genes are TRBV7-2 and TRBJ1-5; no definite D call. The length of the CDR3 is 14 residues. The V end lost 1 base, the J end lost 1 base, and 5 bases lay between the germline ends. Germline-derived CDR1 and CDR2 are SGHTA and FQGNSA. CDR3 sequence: CASSLVRSNQPQHF. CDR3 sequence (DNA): TGTGCCAGCAGCTTAGTCAGGAGCAATCAGCCCCAGCATTTT.

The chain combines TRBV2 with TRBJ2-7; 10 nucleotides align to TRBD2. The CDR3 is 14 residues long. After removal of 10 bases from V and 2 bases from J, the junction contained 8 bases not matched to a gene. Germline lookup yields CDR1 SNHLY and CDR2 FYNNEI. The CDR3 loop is CATRGLAVPYEQYF. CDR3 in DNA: TGTGCCACTAGAGGACTAGCGGTACCCTACGAGCAGTACTTC.